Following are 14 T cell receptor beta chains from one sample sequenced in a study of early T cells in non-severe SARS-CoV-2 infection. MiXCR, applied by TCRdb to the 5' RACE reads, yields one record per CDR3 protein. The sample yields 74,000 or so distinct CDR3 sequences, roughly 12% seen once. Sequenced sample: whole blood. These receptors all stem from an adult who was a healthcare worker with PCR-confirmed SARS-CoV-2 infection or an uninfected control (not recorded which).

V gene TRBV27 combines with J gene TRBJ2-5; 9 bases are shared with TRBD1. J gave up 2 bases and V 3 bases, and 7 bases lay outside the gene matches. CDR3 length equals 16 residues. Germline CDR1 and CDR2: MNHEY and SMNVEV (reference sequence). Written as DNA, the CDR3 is TGTGCCAGCAGTTTGAACAGGGGGCTCTCGCAAGAGACCCAGTACTTC. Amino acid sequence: CASSLNRGLSQETQYF.

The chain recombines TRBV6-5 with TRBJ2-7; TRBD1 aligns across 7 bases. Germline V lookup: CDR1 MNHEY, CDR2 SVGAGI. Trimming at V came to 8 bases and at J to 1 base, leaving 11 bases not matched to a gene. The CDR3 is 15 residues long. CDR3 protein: CASALRDRSSYEQYF. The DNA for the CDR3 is TGTGCCAGCGCCCTCCGGGACAGAAGTTCCTACGAGCAGTACTTC.

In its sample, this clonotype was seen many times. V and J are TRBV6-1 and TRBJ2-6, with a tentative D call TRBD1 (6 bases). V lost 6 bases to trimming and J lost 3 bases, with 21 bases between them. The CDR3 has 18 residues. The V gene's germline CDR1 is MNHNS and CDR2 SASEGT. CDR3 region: CASSLTIKQGSGANVLTF. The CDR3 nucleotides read TGTGCCAGCAGCCTTACTATTAAACAGGGCAGTGGGGCCAACGTCCTGACTTTC.

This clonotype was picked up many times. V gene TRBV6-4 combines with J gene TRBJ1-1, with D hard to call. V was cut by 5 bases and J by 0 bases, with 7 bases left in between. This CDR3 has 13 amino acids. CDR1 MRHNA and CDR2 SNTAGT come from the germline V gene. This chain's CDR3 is CASSIGLNTEAFF. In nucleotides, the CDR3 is TGTGCCAGCAGTATCGGGTTGAACACTGAAGCTTTCTTT.

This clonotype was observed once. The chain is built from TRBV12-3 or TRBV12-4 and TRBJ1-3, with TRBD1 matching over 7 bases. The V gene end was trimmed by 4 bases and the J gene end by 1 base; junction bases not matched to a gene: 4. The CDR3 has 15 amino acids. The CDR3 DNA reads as TGTGCCAGCAGTTCGACAGGGAAGTCTGGAAACACCATATATTTT. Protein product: CASSSTGKSGNTIYF.

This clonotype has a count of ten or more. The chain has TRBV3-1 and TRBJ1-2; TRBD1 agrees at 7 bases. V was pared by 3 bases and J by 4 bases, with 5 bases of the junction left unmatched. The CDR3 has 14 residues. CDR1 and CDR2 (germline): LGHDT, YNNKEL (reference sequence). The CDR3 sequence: CASSHIRTGYGYTF. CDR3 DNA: TGTGCCAGCAGCCACATACGGACAGGCTATGGCTACACCTTC.

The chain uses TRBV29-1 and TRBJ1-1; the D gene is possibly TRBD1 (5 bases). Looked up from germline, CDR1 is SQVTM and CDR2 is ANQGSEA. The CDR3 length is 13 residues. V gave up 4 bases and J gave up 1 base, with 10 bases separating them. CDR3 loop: CSVAGLANTEAFF. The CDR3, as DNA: TGCAGCGTTGCAGGGTTAGCGAACACTGAAGCTTTCTTT. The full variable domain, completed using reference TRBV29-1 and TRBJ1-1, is SAVISQKPSRDICQRGTSLTIQCQVDSQVTMMFWYRQQPGQSLTLIATANQGSEATYESGFVIDKFPISRPNLTFSTLTVSNMSPEDSSIYLCSVAGLANTEAFFGQGTRLTVV.

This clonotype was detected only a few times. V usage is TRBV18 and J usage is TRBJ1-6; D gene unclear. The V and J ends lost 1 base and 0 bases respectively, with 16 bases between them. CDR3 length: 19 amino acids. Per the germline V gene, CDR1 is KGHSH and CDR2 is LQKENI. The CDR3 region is CASSPRAGVSSSYNSPLHF. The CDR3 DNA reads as TGTGCCAGCTCACCACGGGCAGGAGTTTCAAGCTCCTATAATTCACCCCTCCACTTT.

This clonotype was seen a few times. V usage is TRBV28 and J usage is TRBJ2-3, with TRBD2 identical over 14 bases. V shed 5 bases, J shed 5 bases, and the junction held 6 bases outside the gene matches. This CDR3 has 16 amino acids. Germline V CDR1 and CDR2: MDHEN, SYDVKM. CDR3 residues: CASSPRLAGGRDTQYF. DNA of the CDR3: TGTGCCAGCAGTCCCCGACTAGCGGGAGGGAGAGATACGCAGTATTTT.

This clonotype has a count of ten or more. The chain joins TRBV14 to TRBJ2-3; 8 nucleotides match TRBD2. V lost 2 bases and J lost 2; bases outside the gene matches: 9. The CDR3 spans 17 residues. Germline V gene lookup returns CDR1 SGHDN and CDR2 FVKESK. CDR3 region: CASSQRSGSTYTDTQYF. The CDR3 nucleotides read TGTGCCAGCAGCCAAAGGAGCGGGAGCACCTACACAGATACGCAGTATTTT.

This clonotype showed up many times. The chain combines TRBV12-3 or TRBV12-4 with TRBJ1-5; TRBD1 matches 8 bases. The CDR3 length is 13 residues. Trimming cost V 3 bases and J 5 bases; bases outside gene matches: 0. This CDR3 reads CASSLTGDQPQHF. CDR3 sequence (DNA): TGTGCCAGCAGTTTGACAGGGGATCAGCCCCAGCATTTT.

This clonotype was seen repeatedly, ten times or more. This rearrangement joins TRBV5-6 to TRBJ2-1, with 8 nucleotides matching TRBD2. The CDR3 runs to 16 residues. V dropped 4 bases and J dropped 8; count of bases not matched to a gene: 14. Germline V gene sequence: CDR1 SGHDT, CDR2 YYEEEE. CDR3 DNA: TGTGCCAGCAGCCGCCGGAGCGGGAGTTTTCGGGATGAGCAGTTCTTC. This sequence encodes CASSRRSGSFRDEQFF.

The CDR3 coding sequence is TGTGCCAGTAGAACGGTCTCGGGGCCCGGGGAGCTGTTTTTT. Its translation is CASRTVSGPGELFF. V and J are TRBV19 and TRBJ2-2; D possibly matches TRBD1 or TRBD2 (5 bases each). V lost 6 bases and J lost 6, with 14 bases in between. This CDR3 spans 14 amino acids. The germline CDR1 and CDR2 sequences are LNHDA and SQIVND (reference sequence). The entire variable domain, with the rest obtained from reference TRBV19 and TRBJ2-2, is as follows: DGGITQSPKYLFRKEGQNVTLSCEQNLNHDAMYWYRQDPGQGLRLIYYSQIVNDFQKGDIAEGYSVSREKKESFPLTVTSAQKNPTAFYLCASRTVSGPGELFFGEGSRLTVL.

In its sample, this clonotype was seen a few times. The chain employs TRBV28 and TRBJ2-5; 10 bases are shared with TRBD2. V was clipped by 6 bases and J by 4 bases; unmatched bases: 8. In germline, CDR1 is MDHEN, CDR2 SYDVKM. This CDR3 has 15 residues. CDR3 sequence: CASSLPGTSVETQYF. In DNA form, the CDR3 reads TGTGCCAGCAGCCTACCCGGGACTAGCGTAGAGACCCAGTACTTC.